There are many counts of the clone carrying this T cell receptor (beta chain). What it binds is not known. Deletions cut 2 bases from V and 6 bases from J, with 8 bases between. CDR3 length: 13 amino acids. The data are from a study of T cells in Graves' hyperthyroidism and ophthalmopathy. Study-level background: Peripheral blood was secured at the point of initial diagnosis, before any treatment.

On the basis of clinical symptoms, serum thyroxine and TRAb, thyroid ultrasound and orbital computed tomography, diagnoses were made. Researchers took RNA transcripts and amplified the TCR beta CDR3 regions from them. A set of HTBI primers served as the primers for a first-round RT-PCR of the TCR CDR3. Each CDR3 protein gets one entry after TCRdb re-called the multiplex PCR reads with MiXCR. The sample lists 700,000 or so distinct CDR3 sequences, roughly 15% occurring once. Study conclusions and caveats: The model made its ophthalmopathy prediction, and onset followed a median 6.5 months later.

This sequence joins TRBV12-3 or TRBV12-4 and TRBJ1-5; D gene uncertain. The sequenced sample was blood. This receptor was identified in a man aged 18 to 35 with Graves' hyperthyroidism. CDR3 loop: CASSLWGSQPQHF. The CDR3, as DNA: TGTGCCAGCAGTTTATGGGGATCTCAGCCCCAGCATTTT.